This TCR beta chain was recovered during a study of T-cell reconstitution after alpha-beta-depleted transplantation in children. Study conclusions and caveats: T-cell counts and diversity were attributed mostly to newly produced T cells one year after transplant. Several patients had high TCRbeta diversity at day 60; it came from surviving recipient T cells and thymic progenitors.

For TCRbeta, the library was prepared with unique molecular identifiers. One entry per CDR3 protein results from TCRdb running MiXCR on the PCR reads. The sample lists approximately 430,000 distinct CDR3 sequences, roughly 17% seen once, with around 30% in the top ten. Unmatched junction bases numbered 5, after V lost 4 bases and J lost 2 bases. The CDR3 sequence is 14 residues long. Germline V lookup: CDR1 SQVTM, CDR2 ANQGSEA. A word on this clonotype: Its antigen is still unknown.

This clonotype was obtained from a boy under three years old who had a stem cell transplant for Wiskott-Aldrich syndrome, so the T cells may come from the graft donor. This rearrangement joins TRBV29-1 to TRBJ2-3, with 8 bases aligning to TRBD2. Sequencing was performed on PBMCs, mostly from graft donor cells, taken 360 days after TCRalphabeta/CD19-depleted stem cell transplant. CDR3 protein: CSVALSGVTDTQYF. CDR3 sequence (DNA): TGCAGCGTTGCCCTTAGCGGGGTCACAGATACGCAGTATTTT.